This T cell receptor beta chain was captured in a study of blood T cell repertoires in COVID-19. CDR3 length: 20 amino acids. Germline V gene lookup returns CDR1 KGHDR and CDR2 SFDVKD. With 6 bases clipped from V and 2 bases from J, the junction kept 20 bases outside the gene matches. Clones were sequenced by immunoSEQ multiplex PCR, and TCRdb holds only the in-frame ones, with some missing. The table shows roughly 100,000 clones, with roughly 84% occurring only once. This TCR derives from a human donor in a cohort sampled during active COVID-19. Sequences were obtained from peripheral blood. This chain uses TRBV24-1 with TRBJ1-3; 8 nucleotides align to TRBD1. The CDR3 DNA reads TGTGCCACCAGTACAAGGAACATCGGCGGACAGGGTAGGACTGGAAACACCATATATTTT. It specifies CATSTRNIGGQGRTGNTIYF.